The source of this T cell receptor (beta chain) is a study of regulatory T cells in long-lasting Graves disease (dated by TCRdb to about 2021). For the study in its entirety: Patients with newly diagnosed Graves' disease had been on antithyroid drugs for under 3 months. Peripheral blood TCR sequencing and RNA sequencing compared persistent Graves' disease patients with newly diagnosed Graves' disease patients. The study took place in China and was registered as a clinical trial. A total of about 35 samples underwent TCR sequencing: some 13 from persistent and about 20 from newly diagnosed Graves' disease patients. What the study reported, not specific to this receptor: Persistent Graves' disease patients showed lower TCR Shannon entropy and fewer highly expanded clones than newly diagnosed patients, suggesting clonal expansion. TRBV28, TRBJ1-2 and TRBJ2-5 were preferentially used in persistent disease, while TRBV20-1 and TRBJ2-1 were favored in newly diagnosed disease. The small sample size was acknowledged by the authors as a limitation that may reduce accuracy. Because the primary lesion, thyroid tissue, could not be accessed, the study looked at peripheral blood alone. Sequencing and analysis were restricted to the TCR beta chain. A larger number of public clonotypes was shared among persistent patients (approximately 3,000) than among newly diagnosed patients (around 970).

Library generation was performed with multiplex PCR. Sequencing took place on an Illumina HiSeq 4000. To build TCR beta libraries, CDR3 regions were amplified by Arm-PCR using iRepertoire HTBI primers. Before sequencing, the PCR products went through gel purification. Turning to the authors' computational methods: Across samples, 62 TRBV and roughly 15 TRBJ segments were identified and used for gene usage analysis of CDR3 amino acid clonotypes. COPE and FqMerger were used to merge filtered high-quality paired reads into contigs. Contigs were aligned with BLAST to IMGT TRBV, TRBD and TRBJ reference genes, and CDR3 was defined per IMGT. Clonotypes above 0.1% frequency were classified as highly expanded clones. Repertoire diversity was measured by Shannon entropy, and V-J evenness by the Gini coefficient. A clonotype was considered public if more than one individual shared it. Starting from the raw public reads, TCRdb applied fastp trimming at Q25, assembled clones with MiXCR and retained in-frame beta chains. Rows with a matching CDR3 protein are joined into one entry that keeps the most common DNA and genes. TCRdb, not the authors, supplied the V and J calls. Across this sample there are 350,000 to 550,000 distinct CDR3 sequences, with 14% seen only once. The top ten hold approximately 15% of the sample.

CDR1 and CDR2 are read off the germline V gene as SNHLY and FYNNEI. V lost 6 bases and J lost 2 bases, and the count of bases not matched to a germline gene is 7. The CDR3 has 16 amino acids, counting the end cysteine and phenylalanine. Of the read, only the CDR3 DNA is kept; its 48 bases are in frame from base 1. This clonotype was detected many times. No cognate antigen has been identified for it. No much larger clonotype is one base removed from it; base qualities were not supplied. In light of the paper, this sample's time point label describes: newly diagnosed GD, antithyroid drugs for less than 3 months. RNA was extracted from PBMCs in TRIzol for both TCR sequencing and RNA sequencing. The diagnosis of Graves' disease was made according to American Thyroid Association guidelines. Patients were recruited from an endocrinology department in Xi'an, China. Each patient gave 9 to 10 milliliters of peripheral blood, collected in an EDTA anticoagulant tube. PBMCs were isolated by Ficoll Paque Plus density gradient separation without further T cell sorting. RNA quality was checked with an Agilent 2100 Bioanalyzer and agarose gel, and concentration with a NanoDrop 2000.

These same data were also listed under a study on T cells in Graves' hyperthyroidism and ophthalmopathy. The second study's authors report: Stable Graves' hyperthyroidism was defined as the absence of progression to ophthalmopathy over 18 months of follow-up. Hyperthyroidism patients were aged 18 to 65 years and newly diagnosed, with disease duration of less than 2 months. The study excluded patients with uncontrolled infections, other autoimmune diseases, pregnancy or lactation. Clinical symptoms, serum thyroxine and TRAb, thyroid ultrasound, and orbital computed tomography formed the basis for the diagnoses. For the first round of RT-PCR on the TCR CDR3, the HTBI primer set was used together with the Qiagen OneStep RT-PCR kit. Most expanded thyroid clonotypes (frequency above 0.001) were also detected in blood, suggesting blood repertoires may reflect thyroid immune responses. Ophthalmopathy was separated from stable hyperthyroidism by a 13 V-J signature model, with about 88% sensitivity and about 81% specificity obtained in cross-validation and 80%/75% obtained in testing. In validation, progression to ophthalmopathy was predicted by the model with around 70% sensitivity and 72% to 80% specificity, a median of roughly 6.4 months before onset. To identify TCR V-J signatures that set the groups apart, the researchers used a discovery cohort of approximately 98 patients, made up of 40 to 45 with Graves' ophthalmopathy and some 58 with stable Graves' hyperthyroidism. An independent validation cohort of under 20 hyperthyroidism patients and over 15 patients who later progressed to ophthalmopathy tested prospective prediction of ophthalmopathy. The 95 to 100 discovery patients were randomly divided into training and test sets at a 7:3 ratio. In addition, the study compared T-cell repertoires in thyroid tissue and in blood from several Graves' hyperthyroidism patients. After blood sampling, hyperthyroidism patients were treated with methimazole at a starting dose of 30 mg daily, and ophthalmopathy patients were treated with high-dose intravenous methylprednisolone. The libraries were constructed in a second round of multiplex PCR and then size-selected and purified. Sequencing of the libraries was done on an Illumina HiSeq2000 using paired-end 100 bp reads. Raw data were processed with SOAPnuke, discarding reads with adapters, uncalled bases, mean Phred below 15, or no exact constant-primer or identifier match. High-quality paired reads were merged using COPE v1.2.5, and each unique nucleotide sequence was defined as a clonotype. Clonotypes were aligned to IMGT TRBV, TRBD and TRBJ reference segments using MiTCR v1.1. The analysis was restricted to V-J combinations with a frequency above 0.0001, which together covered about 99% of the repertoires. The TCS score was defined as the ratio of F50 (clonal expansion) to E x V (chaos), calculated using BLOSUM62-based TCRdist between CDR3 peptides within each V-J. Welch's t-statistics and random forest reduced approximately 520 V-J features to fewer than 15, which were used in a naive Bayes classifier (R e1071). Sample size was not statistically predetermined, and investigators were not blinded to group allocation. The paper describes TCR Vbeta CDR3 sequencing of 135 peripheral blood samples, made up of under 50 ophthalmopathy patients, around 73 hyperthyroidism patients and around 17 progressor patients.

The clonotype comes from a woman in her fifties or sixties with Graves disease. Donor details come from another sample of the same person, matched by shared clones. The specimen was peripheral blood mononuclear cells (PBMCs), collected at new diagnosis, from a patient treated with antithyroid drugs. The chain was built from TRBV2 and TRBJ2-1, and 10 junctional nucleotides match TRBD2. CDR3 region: CASRVGLAETYNEQFF. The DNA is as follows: TGTGCCAGCAGAGTCGGACTAGCGGAGACCTACAATGAGCAGTTCTTC. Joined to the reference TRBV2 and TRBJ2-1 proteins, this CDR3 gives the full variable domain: EPEVTQTPSHQVTQMGQEVILRCVPISNHLYFYWYRQILGQKVEFLVSFYNNEISEKSEIFDDQFSVERPDGSNFTLKIRSTKLEDSAMYFCASRVGLAETYNEQFFGPGTRLTVL.